The subject of this entry is one TCR beta chain. In the authors' workflow: Scientists estimated how many nucleated cells there were by amplifying reference gene primers. Using immunoSEQ multiplex PCR, the repertoire was profiled, and TCRdb retains in-frame clones only, with some absent. That table supplies the V and J calls and clone size; D and trimming were determined from the DNA. The profile covers more than 95,000 clones, with about 81% appearing a single time and approximately 18% taken by the ten largest. This record belongs to a study of blood T cell repertoires in COVID-19. On the study more broadly: Samples came from the United States, Italy and Spain, spanning acute and convalescent COVID-19. PBMCs, B-cell-depleted T cells, or T cells provided the cDNA or gDNA that made up the material.

This CDR3 has 19 amino acids. Trimming shortened V by 6 bases and J by 7 bases, and 30 bases separated the two germline ends. From germline, CDR1 is MDHEN and CDR2 SYDVKM. The chain couples TRBV28 to TRBJ2-2; the D gene is possibly TRBD1 (6 bases). This clonotype was obtained from an elderly man with acute or convalescent COVID-19. The sequenced sample was peripheral blood. CDR3 coding DNA: TGTGCCAGCAGGCTGCCTGTCCTAGGGACACTTAAACGGGGCGGGGAGCTGTTTTTT. This gives the protein CASRLPVLGTLKRGGELFF.